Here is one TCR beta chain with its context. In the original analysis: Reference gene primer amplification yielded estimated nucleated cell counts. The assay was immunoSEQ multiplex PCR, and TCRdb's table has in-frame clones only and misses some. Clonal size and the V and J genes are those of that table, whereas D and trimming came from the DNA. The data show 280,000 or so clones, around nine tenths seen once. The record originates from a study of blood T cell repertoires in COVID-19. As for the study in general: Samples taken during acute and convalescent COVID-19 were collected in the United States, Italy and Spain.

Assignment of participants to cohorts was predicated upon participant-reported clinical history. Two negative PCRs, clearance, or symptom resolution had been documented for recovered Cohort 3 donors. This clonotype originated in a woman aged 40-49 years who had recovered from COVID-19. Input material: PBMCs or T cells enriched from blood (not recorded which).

The CDR3 DNA reads as TGTGCCAGCAGTTTCCGACAGGGTAACTACGAGCAGTACTTC. It is translated as CASSFRQGNYEQYF. J is TRBJ2-7 and V is TRBV28; TRBD1 agrees at 7 bases. Germline V gene lookup returns CDR1 MDHEN and CDR2 SYDVKM. The length of the CDR3 is 14 residues. The trim removed 3 bases at V and 3 bases at J, leaving 5 bases unmatched.